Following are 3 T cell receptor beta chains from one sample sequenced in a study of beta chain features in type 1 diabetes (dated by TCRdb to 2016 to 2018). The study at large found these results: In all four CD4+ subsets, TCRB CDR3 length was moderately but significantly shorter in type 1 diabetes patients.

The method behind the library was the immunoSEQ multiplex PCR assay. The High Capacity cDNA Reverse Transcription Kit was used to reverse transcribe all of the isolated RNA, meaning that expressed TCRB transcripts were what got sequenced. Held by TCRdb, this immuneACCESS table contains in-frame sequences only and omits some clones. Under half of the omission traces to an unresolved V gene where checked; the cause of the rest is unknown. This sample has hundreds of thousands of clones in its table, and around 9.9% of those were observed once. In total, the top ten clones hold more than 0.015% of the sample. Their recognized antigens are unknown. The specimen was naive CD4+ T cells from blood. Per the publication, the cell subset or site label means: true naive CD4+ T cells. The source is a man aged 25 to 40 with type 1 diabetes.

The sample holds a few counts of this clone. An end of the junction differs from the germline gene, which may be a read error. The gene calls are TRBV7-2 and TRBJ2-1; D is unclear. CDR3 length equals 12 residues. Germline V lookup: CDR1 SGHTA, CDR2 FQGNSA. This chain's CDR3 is CASSLVAREQFF. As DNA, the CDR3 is TGTGCCAGCAGTTTAGTTGCGCGTGAGCAGTTCTTC. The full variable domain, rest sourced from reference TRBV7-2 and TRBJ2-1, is GAGVSQSPSNKVTEKGKDVELRCDPISGHTALYWYRQSLGQGLEFLIYFQGNSAPDKSGLPSDRFSAERTGGSVSTLTIQRTQQEDSAVYLCASSLVAREQFFGPGTRLTVL.

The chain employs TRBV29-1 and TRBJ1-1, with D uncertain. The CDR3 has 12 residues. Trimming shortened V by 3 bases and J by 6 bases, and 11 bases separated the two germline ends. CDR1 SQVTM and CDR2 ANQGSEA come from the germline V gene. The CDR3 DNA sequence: TGCAGCGTTGATCGACAAGCCCCTGAAGCTTTCTTT. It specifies CSVDRQAPEAFF.

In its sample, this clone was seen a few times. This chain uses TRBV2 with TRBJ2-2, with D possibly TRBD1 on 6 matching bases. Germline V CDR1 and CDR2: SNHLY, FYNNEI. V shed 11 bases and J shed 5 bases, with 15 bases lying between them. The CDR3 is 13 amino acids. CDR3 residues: CAGNRDGTGELFF. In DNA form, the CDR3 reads TGTGCCGGAAACAGGGACGGAACCGGGGAGCTGTTTTTT. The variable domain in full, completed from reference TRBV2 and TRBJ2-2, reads EPEVTQTPSHQVTQMGQEVILRCVPISNHLYFYWYRQILGQKVEFLVSFYNNEISEKSEIFDDQFSVERPDGSNFTLKIRSTKLEDSAMYFCAGNRDGTGELFFGEGSRLTVL.